This TCR beta chain was obtained from a study of T cell repertoires in cytomegalovirus infection. General study results and limits: CMV-specific TCR beta clonotypes restricted by HLA-C were the ones dominating the ex vivo response. Adding up the frequency of public TCR beta families identified people who carried CMV plus the relevant HLA.

Germline V lookup: CDR1 SGHTA, CDR2 FQGNSA. The CDR3 has 13 amino acids. As concerns this clonotype: Its antigen is not identified. Just one base apart from a much larger clone, this may be a read error.

TCRdb used MiXCR to reprocess the reads, holding one entry per CDR3 protein. The table includes a few hundred thousand distinct CDR3 sequences, 40% detected once. The origin of this receptor is a human donor in good health (CMV status not recorded). Some clones in this sample may be carry-over from other donors' samples. The chain employs TRBV7-2 and TRBJ1-2, with 11 bases lining up with TRBD1. This specimen consisted of cultured PBMCs, obtained from culture after CMV antigen stimulation. CDR3 nucleotide sequence: TGTGCCAACAGCCTAGGACAGGGGGCCGGCTACACCTTC. This codes for CANSLGQGAGYTF.